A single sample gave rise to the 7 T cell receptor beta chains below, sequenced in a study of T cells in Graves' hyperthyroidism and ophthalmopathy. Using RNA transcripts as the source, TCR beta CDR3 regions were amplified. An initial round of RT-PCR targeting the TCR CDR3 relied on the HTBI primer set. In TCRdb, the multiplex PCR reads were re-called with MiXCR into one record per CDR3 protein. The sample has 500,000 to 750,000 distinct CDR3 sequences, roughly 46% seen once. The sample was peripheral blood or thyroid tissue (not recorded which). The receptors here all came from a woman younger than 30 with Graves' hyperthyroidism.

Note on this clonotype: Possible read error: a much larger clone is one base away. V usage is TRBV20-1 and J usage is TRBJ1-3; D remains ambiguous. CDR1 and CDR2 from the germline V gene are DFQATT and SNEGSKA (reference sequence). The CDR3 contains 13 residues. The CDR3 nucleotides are TGCGGTACCCCTGAGGACTCTGGAAACACCATATATTTT. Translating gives CGTPEDSGNTIYF.

CDR3 residues: CASSEGAADEAFF. CDR3 bases: TGTGCCAGCAGTGAAGGGGCAGCCGATGAAGCTTTCTTT. The V and J genes are TRBV7-2 and TRBJ1-1; a possible D gene is TRBD1 (5 bases). The CDR3 consists of 13 residues. Germline CDR1 reads SGHTA; CDR2 reads FQGNSA. The V end lost 6 bases, the J end lost 7 bases, and 15 bases lay between the germline ends.

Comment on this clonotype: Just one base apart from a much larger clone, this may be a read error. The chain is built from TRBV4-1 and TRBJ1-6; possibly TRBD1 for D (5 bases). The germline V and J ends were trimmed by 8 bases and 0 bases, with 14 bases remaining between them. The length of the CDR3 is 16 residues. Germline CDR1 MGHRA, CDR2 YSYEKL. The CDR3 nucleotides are TGCGCCAGCGGCCCGGGGACTTCCTCCTATAATTCACCCCTCCACTTT. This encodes CASGPGTSSYNSPLHF.

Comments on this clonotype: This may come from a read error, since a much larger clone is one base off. In DNA form, the CDR3 reads TGTGCCAGCAGTCGTCGACAGGGCTCCTACGAGCAGTGCTTC. This sequence encodes CASSRRQGSYEQCF. The V gene is TRBV11-2, the J gene TRBJ2-7, with 7 positions matching TRBD1. This CDR3 region has 14 residues. Germline values: CDR1 SGHAT, CDR2 FQNNGV.

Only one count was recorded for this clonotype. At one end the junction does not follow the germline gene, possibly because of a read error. CDR3 sequence reads: CVSSLMSVISGGELFF. For the CDR3, the DNA is TGCGTCAGCAGCTTGATGAGTGTAATATCTGGCGGGGAGCTGTTTTTT. This chain links TRBV5-1 with TRBJ2-2, with no clear D. This CDR3 region has 16 residues. CDR1 and CDR2 (germline): SGHRS, YFSETQ.

For the CDR3, the DNA is TGCGCCAGCAGCCCTCCCCGGGACACCCTAAACTATGGCTACACCTTC. It yields the protein CASSPPRDTLNYGYTF. This chain links TRBV5-1 with TRBJ1-2; TRBD1 is a possible D gene (6 bases). Germline V lookup: CDR1 SGHRS, CDR2 YFSETQ. The V and J ends lost 4 bases and 2 bases respectively, with 18 bases between them. CDR3 size: 16 residues.

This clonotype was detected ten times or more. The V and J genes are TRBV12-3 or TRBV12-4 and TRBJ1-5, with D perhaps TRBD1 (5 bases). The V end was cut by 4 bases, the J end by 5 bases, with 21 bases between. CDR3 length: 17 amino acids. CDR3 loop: CASSSSLGRVIDQPQHF. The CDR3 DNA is TGTGCCAGCAGTTCCTCCCTGGGCAGGGTAATTGATCAGCCCCAGCATTTT.